This T cell receptor (beta chain) was identified in a study of T cells expressing NK-cell markers. About the study: According to the study, TCR beta repertoires originated from sorted CD3+CD56+NKG2C+, CD3+CD56+NKG2C- and CD3+CD56-NKG2C+ T cells. Most of the eight sequenced donors tested HCMV-seropositive; one tested seronegative.

TCRdb re-called the 5' RACE reads and gives one entry per CDR3 protein, without DNA. The sample has some 150,000 distinct CDR3 sequences. CDR3 length: 15 residues. CDR1 is SGHVS, CDR2 FNYEAQ, per germline. The source material was blood T cells: a sorted CD56 or NKG2C T cell subset, CD4+ or CD8+ T cells, or bulk PBMC T cells (not recorded which). The rearrangement links TRBV7-6 to TRBJ1-1. The TCR was taken from a man aged 18 to 29 in good health. CDR3 loop: CASSLETGEYTEAFF.